The next 4 T cell receptor beta chains were all read from a single sample in a study of tumor-infiltrating lymphocytes in localized non-small cell lung cancer. Sequenced by immunoSEQ multiplex PCR; TCRdb stores in-frame clones only, minus some. This sample has approximately 4,800 clones; around 95% occur once, and the top ten carry around 3%. Sample: uninvolved lung tissue not adjacent to the tumor. These receptors were collected from a human donor with non-small cell lung cancer.

The V call is TRBV20-1, the J call TRBJ2-7; D not resolved. The V end lost 0 bases, the J end lost 5 bases, and 5 bases lay between the germline ends. Germline V lookup: CDR1 DFQATT, CDR2 SNEGSKA (reference sequence). This CDR3 is built from 11 residues. As DNA, the CDR3 is TGCAGTGCTAGAGACGGAAACGAGCAGTACTTC. Translation gives CSARDGNEQYF.

The sample holds one count of this clone. The CDR3 region is CASRTGTASTHEQYF. In DNA, the CDR3 is TGTGCCAGCAGGACCGGGACAGCCTCTACCCACGAGCAGTACTTC. The chain combines TRBV28 with TRBJ2-7; 7 nucleotides agree with TRBD1. The CDR3 consists of 15 residues. After removal of 6 bases from V and 5 bases from J, the junction contained 13 bases not matched to a gene. The V gene's germline CDR1 is MDHEN and CDR2 SYDVKM. The variable domain in full, completed from reference TRBV28 and TRBJ2-7, reads DVKVTQSSRYLVKRTGEKVFLECVQDMDHENMFWYRQDPGLGLRLIYFSYDVKMKEKGDIPEGYSVSREKKERFSLILESASTNQTSMYLCASRTGTASTHEQYFGPGTRLTVT.

This chain joins TRBV5-1 and TRBJ2-5, with D possibly called TRBD1 or TRBD2 (5 bases each). V was shortened by 4 bases and J by 4 bases, with 14 bases between the two germline ends. From germline, CDR1 is SGHRS and CDR2 YFSETQ. The length of the CDR3 is 14 residues. CDR3 DNA: TGCGCCAGCAGCCCCTCGAGTGGGGGAGAGACCCAGTACTTC. Translating gives CASSPSSGGETQYF.

The rearrangement uses TRBV2 and TRBJ1-2, with D possibly matching TRBD1 (6 bases). The CDR3 spans 13 residues. V lost 4 bases and J lost 4, with 10 bases in between. CDR1 is SNHLY, CDR2 FYNNEI, per germline. The CDR3, as DNA: TGTGCCAGCAGTGCTGACAGGTCCTATGGCTACACCTTC. This gives the protein CASSADRSYGYTF.